Each of the 22 T cell receptor beta chains below was sequenced from the same sample in a study of cytomegalovirus exposure and HLA in healthy donors (dated by TCRdb to about 2017). Library preparation was by the immunoSEQ multiplex PCR assay. For the multiplex PCR, a mixture combining 60 forward primers for TCR Vbeta segments and 13 reverse primers for TCR Jbeta segments was used. In TCRdb, the immuneACCESS table is reduced to in-frame sequences with V and J assigned. These tables do not hold every clone; where another copy was compared, an unresolved V gene accounts for under half, and the others remain unexplained. The sample records over 100,000 clones, 8.5% of which are singletons. The top ten hold 4.5% to 6% of the sample. The source material was PBMCs. The receptors here all came from a man aged 35 to 55 in good health and CMV-seronegative.

This rearrangement joins TRBV15 to TRBJ2-7; 8 bases align to TRBD1. The CDR3 has 15 residues. The J segment lost 4 bases and the V segment lost 5 bases, leaving 10 bases of the junction unmatched. Germline values: CDR1 LNHNV, CDR2 YYDKDF (reference sequence). This CDR3 is CATSFGAGGLYEQYF. The CDR3 DNA reads TGTGCCACCAGCTTCGGGGCAGGGGGCCTTTACGAGCAGTACTTC.

Details on this clone: The final CDR3 position lacks the conserved phenylalanine or tryptophan, pointing to a likely read error. This rearrangement joins TRBV27 to TRBJ1-5; 7 nucleotides match TRBD1. Germline CDR1 reads MNHEY; CDR2 reads SMNVEV (reference sequence). V lost 5 bases and J lost 5; bases outside the gene matches: 9. This CDR3 is built from 15 residues. The CDR3 DNA sequence: TGTGCCAGCAGTCCCGGGACAGATATAGATCAGCCCCAGCATGTT. Translating gives CASSPGTDIDQPQHV.

This clone has a handful of counts. The gene calls are TRBV19 and TRBJ1-1, with 8 bases matching TRBD1. The J segment lost 3 bases and the V segment lost 10 bases, leaving 10 bases of the junction unmatched. CDR3 length equals 14 residues. Germline CDR1 LNHDA, CDR2 SQIVND (reference sequence). CDR3 protein: CATRSDRGDTEAFF. The CDR3 DNA sequence: TGTGCCACCCGGAGCGACAGGGGAGACACTGAAGCTTTCTTT. Together with reference TRBV19 and TRBJ1-1, the CDR3 gives the full variable domain: DGGITQSPKYLFRKEGQNVTLSCEQNLNHDAMYWYRQDPGQGLRLIYYSQIVNDFQKGDIAEGYSVSREKKESFPLTVTSAQKNPTAFYLCATRSDRGDTEAFFGQGTRLTVV.

The chain is built from TRBV30 and TRBJ2-7; tentatively, D is TRBD1 (6 bases). Per the germline V gene, CDR1 is GTSNPN and CDR2 is SVGIG (reference sequence). The CDR3 is 15 residues long. Trimming removed 4 bases at V and 7 bases at J, with 23 bases between. For the CDR3, the DNA is TGTGCCTGGACCGTACGGTTGGGGGCGCGAAGGGAGCAGTACTTC. Its protein product is CAWTVRLGARREQYF.

This sequence joins TRBV4-3 and TRBJ1-1; TRBD1 is a possible D gene (6 bases). Trimming took 0 bases from V and 5 from J, leaving 13 bases between them. CDR1 and CDR2 from the germline V gene are LGHNA and YSLEER. The length of the CDR3 is 15 residues. This CDR3 reads CASSQDKTGGTEAFF. Here the CDR3 DNA reads TGCGCCAGCAGCCAAGATAAGACAGGCGGGACTGAAGCTTTCTTT.

The gene calls are TRBV5-1 and TRBJ1-2; TRBD1 matches at 7 bases. V was pared by 4 bases and J by 1 base, with 10 bases of the junction left unmatched. This CDR3 is built from 16 residues. Germline CDR1 reads SGHRS; CDR2 reads YFSETQ. The CDR3 reads CASSAAPGQINYGYTF. Written as DNA, the CDR3 is TGCGCCAGCAGCGCCGCACCGGGACAGATTAACTATGGCTACACCTTC.

The rearrangement joins TRBV9 to TRBJ1-2; no firm D call. The V end was cut by 4 bases, the J end by 4 bases, with 17 bases between. Germline-derived CDR1 and CDR2 are SGDLS and YYNGEE. The CDR3 runs 15 residues. The CDR3 sequence: CASSPPRSTTYGYTF. The CDR3 DNA reads TGTGCCAGCAGCCCCCCTCGGAGCACTACCTATGGCTACACCTTC.

This clone was picked up a small number of times. The V gene is TRBV7-8, the J gene TRBJ2-7, with TRBD1 matching over 8 bases. Germline trimming cut 4 bases from V and 2 bases from J; bases unmatched to any gene: 4. This CDR3 has 14 amino acids. Per germline, CDR1 SGHVS and CDR2 FQNEAQ. The CDR3, as DNA: TGTGCCAGCAGCTGGAGGACAGGGACCTACGAGCAGTACTTC. This encodes CASSWRTGTYEQYF.

V is TRBV2 and J is TRBJ1-2; D gene ambiguous. This CDR3 comprises 13 residues. The germline V and J ends were trimmed by 3 bases and 2 bases, with 7 bases remaining between them. The germline gives CDR1 SNHLY, CDR2 FYNNEI. The CDR3 DNA is TGTGCCAGCAGTGAGTGGCAGAACTATGGCTACACCTTC. Translation: CASSEWQNYGYTF.

This chain links TRBV9 with TRBJ1-3; TRBD1 is a possible D gene (5 bases). Germline lookup yields CDR1 SGDLS and CDR2 YYNGEE. This CDR3 contains 14 residues. V lost 4 bases and J 4 bases, leaving 12 bases between the germline ends. The CDR3 sequence: CASSLRVSGNTIYF. The CDR3 bases are TGTGCCAGCAGCCTCAGGGTATCGGGAAACACCATATATTTT.

V is TRBV25-1 and J is TRBJ2-3, with TRBD2 identical over 10 bases. The V and J ends lost 4 bases and 5 bases, in that order; junction bases with no gene match: 15. CDR3 size: 18 residues. The germline CDR1 and CDR2 sequences are MGHDK and SYGVNS. Here the CDR3 reads CASSALGVAGGGGDTQYF. Written as DNA, the CDR3 is TGTGCCAGCAGTGCATTGGGTGTAGCGGGGGGAGGGGGAGATACGCAGTATTTT.

The chain uses TRBV7-9 and TRBJ2-2; TRBD1 is a possible D gene (6 bases). The V gene's germline CDR1 is SEHNR and CDR2 FQNEAQ (reference sequence). The V end lost 5 bases, the J end lost 6 bases, and 13 bases lay between the germline ends. This CDR3 contains 14 residues. The CDR3 coding sequence is TGTGCCAGCAGCATAACAGGGCTGGCCGGGGAGCTGTTTTTT. Encoded protein: CASSITGLAGELFF. The full variable domain, in which reference TRBV7-9 and TRBJ2-2 provide the parts outside the CDR3, is DTGVSQNPRHKITKRGQNVTFRCDPISEHNRLYWYRQTLGQGPEFLTYFQNEAQLEKSRLLSDRFSAERPKGSFSTLEIQRTEQGDSAMYLCASSITGLAGELFFGEGSRLTVL.

This chain joins TRBV4-2 and TRBJ2-5; 8 nucleotides line up with TRBD2. The CDR3 spans 18 residues. Germline CDR1 LGHNA, CDR2 YNFKEQ. The V segment lost 0 bases and the J segment 2 bases; nucleotides outside the gene matches: 11. CDR3 protein: CASSQEVGNSGAQETQYF. The CDR3 region has the DNA TGTGCCAGCAGCCAAGAGGTGGGGAATAGCGGGGCTCAAGAGACCCAGTACTTC.

This clone occurred a few times. The J gene is TRBJ1-3, the V gene TRBV7-9; D perhaps matches TRBD1 (5 bases). This CDR3 is 15 amino acids long. The germline V and J ends were trimmed by 7 bases and 0 bases, with 13 bases remaining between them. CDR1 is SEHNR, CDR2 FQNEAQ, per germline (reference sequence). The CDR3 region is CASILGGFSGNTIYF. DNA of the CDR3: TGTGCCAGCATCTTGGGGGGTTTCTCTGGAAACACCATATATTTT.

This clone has just a few counts. The rearrangement links TRBV6-1 to TRBJ1-5; no clear D gene. The germline gives CDR1 MNHNS, CDR2 SASEGT. Trimming stripped 7 bases from V and 2 bases from J, with 12 bases between. This CDR3 comprises 14 residues. CDR3 DNA sequence: TGTGCCAGCAACCCGGGGTGGGGCAATCAGCCCCAGCATTTT. Protein product: CASNPGWGNQPQHF.

This rearrangement joins TRBV9 to TRBJ2-3, with D unresolved. V was cut by 6 bases and J by 2 bases, with 16 bases left in between. The CDR3 sequence is 15 residues long. From germline, CDR1 is SGDLS and CDR2 YYNGEE. DNA of the CDR3: TGTGCCAGCACCCCCCTCGGCGGTGACACAGATACGCAGTATTTT. Translating it yields CASTPLGGDTDTQYF.

In this sample, this clone turned up a few times. This rearrangement joins TRBV10-1 to TRBJ2-1; 9 bases line up with TRBD1. The length of the CDR3 is 14 residues. From germline, CDR1 is WNHNN and CDR2 SYGVQD (reference sequence). V shed 10 bases and J 6 bases; nucleotides not matched to a gene: 10. The CDR3 region is CATTGDREANEQFF. In nucleotides, the CDR3 is TGCGCCACCACCGGGGACAGGGAGGCCAATGAGCAGTTCTTC.

This clone came up a few times. The chain couples TRBV27 to TRBJ2-7; D might be TRBD2 (6 bases). V was shortened by 4 bases and J by 7 bases, with 17 bases between the two germline ends. The length of the CDR3 is 14 residues. CDR1 and CDR2 from the germline V gene are MNHEY and SMNVEV (reference sequence). In DNA, the CDR3 is TGTGCCAGCAGTTCCCTAGCGCGGGCTAGGGAGCAGTACTTC. This sequence encodes CASSSLARAREQYF.

This clone has a handful of counts. The chain links TRBV28 to TRBJ1-5, with no clear D. The CDR3 extends over 11 amino acids. V was pared by 10 bases and J by 4 bases, with 8 bases between. Germline CDR1 MDHEN, CDR2 SYDVKM. CDR3: CATGLNQPQHF. CDR3 bases: TGTGCCACAGGCCTTAATCAGCCCCAGCATTTT. Together with reference TRBV28 and TRBJ1-5, the CDR3 gives the full variable domain: DVKVTQSSRYLVKRTGEKVFLECVQDMDHENMFWYRQDPGLGLRLIYFSYDVKMKEKGDIPEGYSVSREKKERFSLILESASTNQTSMYLCATGLNQPQHFGDGTRLSIL.

In its sample, this clone was seen a few times. The chain is built from TRBV6-1 and TRBJ1-6, with 8 positions matching TRBD1. V dropped 4 bases and J dropped 4; count of bases not matched to a gene: 12. This CDR3 is 18 amino acids long. Germline-derived CDR1 and CDR2 are MNHNS and SASEGT. The CDR3 protein is CASSVVEQGVLYNSPLHF. CDR3 nucleotide sequence: TGTGCCAGCAGTGTGGTCGAACAGGGGGTATTATATAATTCACCCCTCCACTTT.

The chain uses TRBV4-1 and TRBJ2-4, with a weak D call TRBD2 (6 bases). This CDR3 has 17 amino acids. Germline CDR1 and CDR2: MGHRA and YSYEKL. V was clipped by 1 base and J by 3 bases, with 16 bases between them. The CDR3 sequence is CASSQAGDPLYKNIQYF. Written as DNA, the CDR3 is TGCGCCAGCAGCCAAGCGGGGGACCCATTATACAAAAACATTCAGTACTTC.

This clone was seen only once. The junction and the germline gene differ at one end; a read error may be behind it. The same CDR3 also results from other DNA sequences found in this sample. V usage is TRBV13 and J usage is TRBJ1-6; D is undetermined. Germline V gene data show CDR1 as PRHDT and CDR2 as FYEKMQ (reference sequence). The CDR3 loop spans 15 amino acids. The CDR3 here is CASSFGRWGDSPLHF. The CDR3 nucleotides read TGTGCCAGCAGCTTCGGACGGTGGGGAGATTCACCCCTACACTTT.